This is a list of T cell receptor beta chains from one sample in a study of T cell responses to AZD1222 COVID-19 vaccine. This table comes from immunoSEQ multiplex PCR, and its TCRdb copy is limited to in-frame clones, with some not included. Seen here are around 130,000 clones, roughly nine tenths observed once, and the top ten hold approximately 9.8%. The material sequenced was peripheral blood, taken 28 days after the second AZD1222 dose. The receptors were gathered from an adult who received the AZD1222 COVID-19 vaccine. Each CDR3 is given with its conserved first and last residue. A D gene is named only where the DNA matches it firmly. Rows may omit the clone size; those that give it use once, few, many or a size class.

V gene	J gene	clone size	CDR3 length	D gene	CDR3 DNA	CDR3 protein
TRBV12-3/TRBV12-4	TRBJ1-2	-	13	TRBD1	TGTGCCAGCAGCCCCGGGACAGGGTATGGCTACACCTTC	CASSPGTGYGYTF
TRBV3-1/TRBV3-2	TRBJ2-7	many	16	TRBD2	TGTGCCAGCAGCCGGAGCCTAGCGGGGGGGCATAACGAGCAGTACTTC	CASSRSLAGGHNEQYF
TRBV16	TRBJ1-1	many	14	TRBD1	TGTGCCAGCAGCCCGACAGGGATGAACACTGAAGCTTTCTTT	CASSPTGMNTEAFF
TRBV3-1/TRBV3-2	TRBJ2-2	once	13	-	TGTGCCAGCAGCCTCATGGGGCCCGGGGAGCTGTTTTTT	CASSLMGPGELFF
TRBV30	TRBJ1-6	once	14	TRBD1	TGTGCCTGGTCGCGGGACAGTAATAATTCACCCCTCCACTTT	CAWSRDSNNSPLHF
TRBV6-5	TRBJ2-3	-	13	TRBD2	TGTGCCAGCAGACGGGGGACTAGCGGGAGGGGGTATTTT	CASRRGTSGRGYF
TRBV4-2	TRBJ2-2	once	16	TRBD1	TGTGCCAGCAGCCAAACAGGGGGCGGCTCAACCGGGGAGCTGTTTTTT	CASSQTGGGSTGELFF
TRBV3-1/TRBV3-2	TRBJ2-2	-	14	TRBD1	TGTGCCAGCAGCCAAGTGACAGGGCCTTCCGAGCTGTTTTTT	CASSQVTGPSELFF
TRBV15	TRBJ2-1	-	13	-	TGTGCCACCAGCAGTTTCTCCAGACCTGAGCAGTTCTTC	CATSSFSRPEQFF
TRBV7-2	TRBJ2-7	-	13	-	TGTGCCAGCAGCTTAAGTGGGGTGGACGAGCAGTACTTC	CASSLSGVDEQYF
TRBV6-1	TRBJ2-1	-	19	-	TGTGCCAGCAGTGTGCGGGCAGAGAGCTTTGAGTCCTCCTACAATGAGCAGTTCTTC	CASSVRAESFESSYNEQFF
TRBV6-6	TRBJ1-6	few	13	-	TGTGCCAGCAGTTCCCCGGAGAATTCACCCCTCCACTTT	CASSSPENSPLHF
TRBV5-1	TRBJ2-3	-	15	-	TGCGCCAGCAGCTCCGGGAGATCGGGCACAGATACGCAGTATTTT	CASSSGRSGTDTQYF
TRBV18	TRBJ1-3	-	16	TRBD1	TGTGCCAGCTCACCATTCGGACAGGGGGCTGGAAACACCATATATTTT	CASSPFGQGAGNTIYF
TRBV12-5	TRBJ1-2	-	17	-	TGTGCTAGTGGTTTGGTAGCAGGGCGGATTACTAACTATGGCTACACCTTC	CASGLVAGRITNYGYTF
TRBV30	TRBJ2-2	few	15	TRBD1	TGTGCCTGGGGTACAGGGGGCTCGGTTACCGGGGAGCTGTTTTTT	CAWGTGGSVTGELFF
TRBV10-3	TRBJ2-7	-	13	-	TGTGCCATCAGTGCGGGGAATCTCTACGAGCAGTACTTC	CAISAGNLYEQYF
TRBV5-5	TRBJ2-1	few	15	TRBD1	TGTGCCAGCAGCCCTTGGGGGACAGGGGGGAATGAGCAGTTCTTC	CASSPWGTGGNEQFF
TRBV11-2	TRBJ1-2	few	13	-	TGTGCCAGCAGCTTTGACTCCACCTATGGCTACACCTTC	CASSFDSTYGYTF
TRBV5-1	TRBJ2-5	-	16	-	TGCGCCAGCAGCTTGGACCCGGTTGCAAGTCAAGAGACCCAGTACTTC	CASSLDPVASQETQYF
TRBV10-3	TRBJ2-7	-	16	TRBD1	TGTGCCATCAGGGGACAGGGGGCCACTTCCGCCTACGAGCAGTACTTC	CAIRGQGATSAYEQYF
TRBV5-8	TRBJ1-2	-	14	-	TGTGCCAGCAGCTTGGAGACGGTCCGCTATGGCTACACCTTC	CASSLETVRYGYTF
TRBV29-1	TRBJ1-2	-	11	-	TGCAGCGTAACCAGGGAGGATGGCTACACCTTC	CSVTREDGYTF
TRBV7-8	TRBJ1-2	few	16	-	TGTGCCAGCAGCGCCCTCGTCATCGGGGCAAACTATGGCTACACCTTC	CASSALVIGANYGYTF
TRBV5-1	TRBJ1-1	-	14	-	TGCGCCAGCAGCTTGGTTGGGGTTAACACTGAAGCTTTCTTT	CASSLVGVNTEAFF
TRBV30	TRBJ1-3	-	16	-	TGTGCCTTTCGGAGGGGACACCCACGGGGTGGAAACACCATATATTTT	CAFRRGHPRGGNTIYF
TRBV19	TRBJ1-2	few	11	-	TGTGCCAGTAGTATAGTCGGGAGCTACACCTTC	CASSIVGSYTF
TRBV19	TRBJ1-5	-	16	-	TGTGCCAGTAGTCCGAGGGGGGGGCTAGGGAATCAGCCCCAGCATTTT	CASSPRGGLGNQPQHF
TRBV6-5	TRBJ1-5	-	12	-	TGTGCCAGCAGACAGGGTCGGCAGCCCCAGCATTTT	CASRQGRQPQHF
TRBV6-6	TRBJ1-1	-	11	-	TGTGCCAGCAGTAGAGGGTCTGAAGCTTTCTTT	CASSRGSEAFF
TRBV6-5	TRBJ2-7	once	14	-	TGTGCCAGCAGACCCTGGGGGCAGGGGGGCGAGCAGTACTTC	CASRPWGQGGEQYF
TRBV3-1/TRBV3-2	TRBJ1-6	-	14	-	TGTGCCAGCAGCGCAAGCCAGGGTGCCTCACCCCTCCACTTT	CASSASQGASPLHF
TRBV19	TRBJ1-6	-	16	-	TGTGCCAGTAGTAGTCAGGGCCTCGTTTTGGGCTCACCCCTCCACTTT	CASSSQGLVLGSPLHF
TRBV6-5	TRBJ2-1	-	14	-	TGTGCCAGCAGTTACTCGGGGACTCTGAATGAGCAGTTCTTC	CASSYSGTLNEQFF
TRBV5-8	TRBJ2-7	-	12	-	TGTGCCAGCAGCTTCGACAGCTACGAGCAGTACTTC	CASSFDSYEQYF
TRBV11-2	TRBJ1-1	-	12	-	TGTGCCAGCAGCTTAGGGGCAGGTGAAGCTTTCTTT	CASSLGAGEAFF
TRBV7-2	TRBJ1-2	-	13	-	TGTGCCAGCAGCTTAGATGAGAACTATGGCTACACCTTC	CASSLDENYGYTF
TRBV4-1	TRBJ1-6	-	17	-	TGCGCCAGCAGCCAAGAGCCCTTCAGGGGACTAAATTCACCCCTCCACTTT	CASSQEPFRGLNSPLHF
TRBV5-6	TRBJ2-7	-	13	-	TGTGCCAGCAGCTTGTCCGGGAGCGACGAGCAGTACTTC	CASSLSGSDEQYF
TRBV3-1/TRBV3-2	TRBJ2-5	-	17	-	TGTGCCAGCAGCCCTTCTTTTCAGCTAAATATTCAAGAGACCCAGTACTTC	CASSPSFQLNIQETQYF
TRBV3-1/TRBV3-2	TRBJ1-1	-	15	-	TGTGCCAGCAGCCAAGAAGGGGTAGGGAACACTGAAGCTTTCTTT	CASSQEGVGNTEAFF
TRBV5-1	TRBJ2-5	-	18	-	TGCGCCAGCAGCTTATATCCCCGGGCGGGCGAGAGACAAGAGACCCAGTACTTC	CASSLYPRAGERQETQYF
TRBV7-3	TRBJ2-2	-	15	-	TGTGCCAGCAGCCAAGGAGGGGGCCAGACCGGGGAGCTGTTTTTT	CASSQGGGQTGELFF
TRBV9	TRBJ2-5	-	13	-	TGTGCCAGCAGCGTAGTGGCCCAAGAGACCCAGTACTTC	CASSVVAQETQYF
TRBV6-6	TRBJ1-5	-	15	-	TGTGCCAGCAGCCGGGGTGGGGGGGGCAATCAGCCCCAGCATTTT	CASSRGGGGNQPQHF
TRBV5-8	TRBJ2-3	-	16	TRBD2	TGTGCCAGCAGCAACGGACTAGCGGGGAGCACAGATACGCAGTATTTT	CASSNGLAGSTDTQYF
TRBV7-2	TRBJ2-7	-	14	TRBD1	TGTGCCAGCAGCTTAAGTCAGGGGGCCTACGAGCAGTACTTC	CASSLSQGAYEQYF
TRBV30	TRBJ2-7	-	13	-	TGTGCCTGGAGCCTCATGGCTGAGTACGAGCAGTACTTC	CAWSLMAEYEQYF